This entry is about one T cell receptor beta chain. The data belong to a study of technical replicates of blood from a handful of donors. In germline, CDR1 is MGHDK, CDR2 SYGVNS. The CDR3 contains 17 residues. The V gene lost 6 bases and the J gene lost 2 bases, with 20 bases spanning the gap. TCRdb's copy holds only in-frame clones and misses some; the assay was immunoSEQ multiplex PCR. The sample carries about 81,000 clones, 96% recorded once. The TCR was taken from a human donor in good health. The sample comprised T cells isolated from PBMCs. This sequence joins TRBV25-1 and TRBJ2-1; a weak D match, TRBD2 (5 bases). The DNA of the CDR3 is TGTGCCAGCAGCCCAAGAGGAGGCTTCAGAACCTACAATGAGCAGTTCTTC. This encodes CASSPRGGFRTYNEQFF.